A selection of T cell receptor beta chains follows, all from one sample in a study of T-cell reconstitution after alpha-beta-depleted transplantation in children. In TCRdb, the PCR reads were re-called with MiXCR into one record per CDR3 protein. The sample consists of under 140,000 distinct CDR3 sequences, 10% of them appearing once. The sequencing used PBMCs from the stem cell graft donor, collected from the stem cell graft. The receptor source for this set is a human donor who donated a stem cell graft to a child with acute lymphoblastic leukemia. The CDR3 runs from the conserved cysteine through the conserved F or W. Each record gives: V gene, D gene, clone size, J gene, CDR3 DNA, CDR3 protein. The D gene is left open where the match is weak. Clone size, where shown, is once, few, many, or a class for clones that have expanded.

TRBV14	-	-	TRBJ2-7	TGTGCCAGCAGCCAATCCGCCCTAATAAAGGGACACGAGCAGTACTTC	CASSQSALIKGHEQYF
TRBV3-1	TRBD1	few	TRBJ2-6	TGTGCCAGCACCCCCCGACAGGGATTCTCTGGGGCCAACGTCCTGACTTTC	CASTPRQGFSGANVLTF
TRBV10-3	-	many	TRBJ2-3	TGTGCCATCAGTGACCCAGGGGCTAGCGGATACACAGATACGCAGTATTTT	CAISDPGASGYTDTQYF
TRBV20-1	-	once	TRBJ1-2	TGCAGTCCTAGAGGTTTTGTTGTTGGACAGCCTAGTTGGGGCTACACCTTC	CSPRGFVVGQPSWGYTF
TRBV6-2/TRBV6-3	-	many	TRBJ2-1	TGTGCCAGCAGTTACTTTCTGGACAGCAACAATGAGCAGTTCTTC	CASSYFLDSNNEQFF
TRBV12-3/TRBV12-4	-	many	TRBJ1-4	TGTGCCAGCAGTTTAGTACGCGTCGGTCAAGAAAAACTGTTTTTT	CASSLVRVGQEKLFF
TRBV20-1	TRBD1	many	TRBJ1-4	TGCAGTGCACAGGCAGGGGGCCGAAATGAAAAACTGTTTTTT	CSAQAGGRNEKLFF
TRBV20-1	TRBD2	many	TRBJ2-3	TGCAGTGCCCCTAGAGCGGGAAGATCAGATACGCAGTATTTT	CSAPRAGRSDTQYF
TRBV5-1	-	many	TRBJ1-2	TGCGCCAGCAGCTTGTACGGGGAGGCCTATGGCTACACCTTC	CASSLYGEAYGYTF
TRBV6-1	TRBD1	many	TRBJ1-2	TGTGCCAGCAGTGAACCGGGACAGGGAAACTATGGCTACACCTTC	CASSEPGQGNYGYTF
TRBV7-9	TRBD1	many	TRBJ1-4	TGTGCCAGCAGCTTTTCGGACAGGGCAGGTGAAAAACTGTTTTTT	CASSFSDRAGEKLFF
TRBV5-1	TRBD1	many	TRBJ2-4	TGCGCCAGCAGCGATGGGGGGACAGGTTCCAACATTCAGTACTTC	CASSDGGTGSNIQYF
TRBV3-1	TRBD2	many	TRBJ2-1	TGTGCCAGCAGCCGGGGTCTAGCGGGACCTAGCTCCTACAATGAGCAGTTCTTC	CASSRGLAGPSSYNEQFF
TRBV5-1	-	many	TRBJ1-1	TGCGCCAGCAGCGTCGACGGGGGGGGTACTGAAGCTTTCTTT	CASSVDGGGTEAFF
TRBV7-3	-	many	TRBJ2-1	TGTGCCAGCAGCCCAGGGTCGGGAGTTCGGGATGAGCAGTTCTTC	CASSPGSGVRDEQFF
TRBV30	TRBD1	many	TRBJ2-1	TGTGCCTGGAGTTGGGGACAGGGCTACAATGAGCAGTTCTTC	CAWSWGQGYNEQFF
TRBV19	-	few	TRBJ2-1	TGTGCCAGTAGTACTACTCAGGTTGAGCAGTTCTTC	CASSTTQVEQFF
TRBV14	-	many	TRBJ2-1	TGTGCCAGCAGCCGCCGGGAAGCCCTTTACAATGAGCAGTTCTTC	CASSRREALYNEQFF
TRBV7-2	-	many	TRBJ1-1	TGTGCCAGCAGCCCCAGAACCACTGAAGCTTTCTTT	CASSPRTTEAFF
TRBV19	TRBD1	-	TRBJ2-7	TGTGCCAGTAGTATCGGGAACCAGGGGGCCTCCTACGAGCAGTACTTC	CASSIGNQGASYEQYF
TRBV2	-	many	TRBJ2-1	TGTGCCAGTCATGCCCGGGCCTCCCTCGAGAAGCAGTTCTTC	CASHARASLEKQFF
TRBV20-1	TRBD1	many	TRBJ1-1	TGCAGTGCTGCATCCGGGACAGGGTGGACTGAAGCTTTCTTT	CSAASGTGWTEAFF
TRBV12-5	-	many	TRBJ2-3	TGTGCTAGTGGAGTAGCAGATACGCAGTATTTT	CASGVADTQYF
TRBV5-1	TRBD1	many	TRBJ2-7	TGCGCCAGCAGCCTCCGACAGGGATGGTACGAGCAGTACTTC	CASSLRQGWYEQYF
TRBV7-2	TRBD2	many	TRBJ2-1	TGTGCCAGCAGCCAGGGACTAGGTTCGCCGTTCTTC	CASSQGLGSPFF
TRBV12-3/TRBV12-4	-	many	TRBJ1-5	TGTGCCAGCAGTTTAGGTCTTGGTCAGCCCCAGCATTTT	CASSLGLGQPQHF
TRBV30	-	many	TRBJ2-4	TGTGCCTGGAATGGAGACATTCAGTACTTC	CAWNGDIQYF
TRBV28	TRBD2	many	TRBJ2-1	TGTGCCAGCAGTTTGGGCGGGAGGGCCGGGAATGAGCAGTTCTTC	CASSLGGRAGNEQFF
TRBV5-6	TRBD1	-	TRBJ1-2	TGTGCCAGCAGCTCTGGACCAGGGGGATACTATGGCTACACCTTC	CASSSGPGGYYGYTF
TRBV7-2	TRBD2	many	TRBJ2-5	TGTGCCAGCAGCTCGACTAGCGGGGGAGGGGAGACCCAGTACTTC	CASSSTSGGGETQYF
TRBV25-1	TRBD1	many	TRBJ2-6	TGTGCCAGCGGAACAGGGGCTGGGGCCAACGTCCTGACTTTC	CASGTGAGANVLTF
TRBV6-1	-	many	TRBJ2-2	TGTGCCAGCAGGATTGTAGGGGGTATGGACACCGGGGAGCTGTTTTTT	CASRIVGGMDTGELFF
TRBV7-7	-	many	TRBJ2-3	TGTGCTAGCAGCCCCTTGGTGATGGGAGATACGCAGTATTTT	CASSPLVMGDTQYF
TRBV20-1	-	many	TRBJ1-1	TGCAGTACCCTCGGGGGGTTCCAGAACACTGAAGCTTTCTTT	CSTLGGFQNTEAFF
TRBV7-2	-	many	TRBJ1-1	TGTGCCAGCAGCCTTAGCCCAGACATGAACACTGAAGCTTTCTTT	CASSLSPDMNTEAFF
TRBV12-3/TRBV12-4	-	many	TRBJ2-1	TGTGCCAGCAGTCGTCCTCCGACTTATGAAGTCTTC	CASSRPPTYEVF
TRBV7-2	-	many	TRBJ1-5	TGTGCCAGCAGCCCTACTGTGAATCAGCCCCAGCATTTT	CASSPTVNQPQHF
TRBV20-1	-	many	TRBJ1-3	TGCAGTGCTGACAGGGGAAACACCATATATTTT	CSADRGNTIYF
TRBV12-3/TRBV12-4	-	many	TRBJ1-5	TGTGCCAGCAGTTCCGGGCTGACGGGGTTGCCCCAGCATTTT	CASSSGLTGLPQHF
TRBV28	TRBD2	many	TRBJ2-3	TGTGCCAGCAGTGGGCTAGCGGAGCCGTTCACAGATACGCAGTATTTT	CASSGLAEPFTDTQYF
TRBV7-6	-	many	TRBJ2-3	TGTGCCAGCAGCCACAGCTCTAGCACAGATACGCAGTATTTT	CASSHSSSTDTQYF
TRBV29-1	-	many	TRBJ2-1	TGCAGCGTTGAAGATCACAGGGAAGATGAGCAGTTCTTC	CSVEDHREDEQFF
TRBV7-9	-	many	TRBJ1-1	TGTGCCAGCAGCTTTGGGGGCCCGGCTTTCTTT	CASSFGGPAFF
TRBV7-3	-	many	TRBJ2-6	TGTGCCAGCAGTCCAATGGCGCGGGCCTCTGGGGCCAACGTCCTGACTTTC	CASSPMARASGANVLTF
TRBV19	-	-	TRBJ1-4	TGTGCCAGTAGATGGGGCGAAAAACTGTTTTTT	CASRWGEKLFF
TRBV7-2	-	many	TRBJ1-1	TGTGCCAGCAGCCTACGGGGGCCAAACACTGAAGCTTTCTTT	CASSLRGPNTEAFF
TRBV5-1	-	many	TRBJ2-2	TGCGCCAGCAGCCCCTGGGATTCCACCGGGGAGCTGTTTTTT	CASSPWDSTGELFF
TRBV5-1	-	many	TRBJ2-7	TGCGCCAGCTCCATCGGGACACCCCGTGTGAAGCAGTACTTC	CASSIGTPRVKQYF
TRBV19	TRBD1	many	TRBJ1-5	TGTGCCAGTAGTATTGGGGGACAGGTGAGGTGGGGCAATCAGCCCCAGCATTTT	CASSIGGQVRWGNQPQHF
TRBV7-3	-	-	TRBJ1-2	TGTGCCAGCAGCTTAACGCCTCAGAATAACTATGGCTACACCTTC	CASSLTPQNNYGYTF